This record concerns one T cell receptor beta chain sequence. Repertoires were generated with immunoSEQ multiplex PCR, while TCRdb's copy carries only in-frame clones and drops some. The table has some 250,000 clones, around 89% seen once; the top ten hold approximately 12%. The data originate from a study of Ad26.COV2.S vaccination and SARS-CoV-2 variants. The treatment here: 19 received Ad26.COV2.S at low or high dose, single or two shots; five or six received placebo; per-sample allocation not given. Sampling was done on day 63 after the first vaccine or placebo injection. Spike of the Wuhan-strain SARS-CoV-2 was expressed by an Ad26 vector, which formed the vaccine. The germline V and J ends were trimmed by 2 bases and 3 bases, with 11 bases remaining between them. Per germline, CDR1 SGHDN and CDR2 FVKESK. This CDR3 is 15 amino acids long.

The material was peripheral blood, obtained in a trial of Ad26.COV2.S vaccine versus placebo. The clonotype was recovered from a person between 18 and 65 years old who received the Ad26.COV2.S COVID-19 vaccine or a placebo. This chain joins TRBV14 and TRBJ2-4; D unclear. Written as DNA, the CDR3 is TGTGCCAGCAGCCAACAGGTGATGGGCAAAAACATTCAGTACTTC. Encoded protein: CASSQQVMGKNIQYF. Full variable domain (outside the CDR3, taken from reference TRBV14 and TRBJ2-4): EAGVTQFPSHSVIEKGQTVTLRCDPISGHDNLYWYRRVMGKEIKFLLHFVKESKQDESGMPNNRFLAERTGGTYSTLKVQPAELEDSGVYFCASSQQVMGKNIQYFGAGTRLSVL.